This TCR beta chain was identified in a study of T cell responses to AZD1222 COVID-19 vaccine. V dropped 4 bases and J dropped 6 bases, with 13 bases sitting between them. In germline, CDR1 is SNHLY, CDR2 FYNNEI. This CDR3 contains 13 residues. Study-wide results and limits: It should be noted that donors were predominantly white British and more often female, and clonal diversity was possibly underestimated.

With respect to this clone: The antigen is unknown.

Repertoires were generated with immunoSEQ multiplex PCR, while TCRdb's copy carries only in-frame clones and drops some. The sample includes 150,000 to 200,000 clones, roughly nine tenths of them seen just once. The receptor comes from an adult in good health. Material: peripheral blood, obtained on day 0 of AZD1222 vaccination. The V call is TRBV2, the J call TRBJ2-7; a possible D gene is TRBD2 (6 bases). The CDR3 DNA follows: TGTGCCAGCAGTGCGGGACTCTCTTTCGAGCAGTACTTC. Encoded protein: CASSAGLSFEQYF.